Below are 32 T cell receptor beta chains sequenced from a single sample in a study of OX40 agonist ivuxolimab in advanced cancers. Assay: immunoSEQ multiplex PCR; the TCRdb copy retains only in-frame clones and omits some. The profile shows around 60,000 clones, 88% of them singletons. The source was CD4+ or CD8+ T cells sorted from blood, collected in a trial of the OX40 agonist ivuxolimab. The receptors derive from an adult with an advanced solid tumor such as melanoma, head and neck, liver or kidney cancer.

V and J are TRBV9 and TRBJ2-3; no definite D call. The CDR3 loop spans 15 amino acids. Per germline, CDR1 SGDLS and CDR2 YYNGEE. V dropped 0 bases and J dropped 0 bases, with 8 bases sitting between them. The CDR3 is CASSVGQVSTDTQYF. The CDR3, as DNA: TGTGCCAGCAGCGTAGGGCAAGTTAGCACAGATACGCAGTATTTT.

About this clone: A read error may produce the germline difference seen at one junction end. The chain has TRBV19 and TRBJ2-6; possibly TRBD1 or TRBD2 for D (5 bases each). The CDR3 extends over 12 amino acids. The germline V gene encodes CDR1 LNHDA and CDR2 SQIVND (reference sequence). In DNA form, the CDR3 reads TGTGCCAGTTCGTTTGGGGGCAACGTCCTGACTTTC. Its protein product is CASSFGGNVLTF.

The chain uses TRBV5-8 and TRBJ2-5; 8 positions agree with TRBD1. Trimming cost V 4 bases and J 3 bases; bases outside gene matches: 8. CDR1 and CDR2 (germline): SGHTS, YDEGEE. The CDR3 contains 15 residues. Here the CDR3 DNA reads TGTGCCAGCAGCGACTCCCGGACAGGGAAAGAGACCCAGTACTTC. It encodes CASSDSRTGKETQYF.

This chain connects TRBV6-5 to TRBJ1-1; D not resolved. V lost 3 bases and J lost 2, with 13 bases in between. CDR1 and CDR2 from the germline V gene are MNHEY and SVGAGI. This CDR3 has 15 amino acids. CDR3 sequence (DNA): TGTGCCAGCAGTTATACTCGAAGGCCCAACACTGAAGCTTTCTTT. Protein: CASSYTRRPNTEAFF.

The rearrangement links TRBV4-1 to TRBJ2-6, with 8 bases that match TRBD2. Looked up from germline, CDR1 is MGHRA and CDR2 is YSYEKL. This CDR3 comprises 17 residues. J was trimmed by 2 bases and V by 2 bases; bases with no gene match: 5. The CDR3: CASSQSPGGPGANVLTF. For the CDR3, the DNA is TGCGCCAGCAGCCAAAGTCCGGGGGGGCCTGGGGCCAACGTCCTGACTTTC.

This chain joins TRBV6-5 and TRBJ1-4; D may be TRBD1 (5 bases). V was trimmed by 5 bases and J by 8 bases, leaving 15 bases between them. The length of the CDR3 is 14 residues. Per germline, CDR1 MNHEY and CDR2 SVGAGI. The CDR3 DNA is TGTGCCAGCAGTGATTCGATCGAGGGGGAAAAACTGTTTTTT. This encodes CASSDSIEGEKLFF.

The chain has TRBV6-5 and TRBJ1-5; TRBD1 matches at 8 bases. The CDR3 runs 14 residues. The ends lost 5 bases at V and 4 bases at J; junction bases unmatched: 4. The V gene's germline CDR1 is MNHEY and CDR2 SVGAGI. The CDR3 is CASSPGQGNQPQHF. DNA for the CDR3: TGTGCCAGCAGTCCCGGACAGGGAAATCAGCCCCAGCATTTT.

V usage is TRBV29-1 and J usage is TRBJ2-7; no reliable D call. Trimming removed 7 bases at V and 2 bases at J, with 18 bases between. Germline CDR1 is SQVTM and CDR2 is ANQGSEA. The CDR3 covers 14 residues. The CDR3 region is CSARTTVSTYEQYF. CDR3 nucleotides: TGCAGCGCCCGAACTACAGTATCCACCTACGAGCAGTACTTC.

The V gene is TRBV7-9, the J gene TRBJ2-2, with D maybe TRBD1 (6 bases). Germline assignment: CDR1 SEHNR and CDR2 FQNEAQ (reference sequence). V was clipped by 4 bases and J by 0 bases, with 15 bases between them. The CDR3 contains 17 residues. For the CDR3, the DNA is TGTGCCAGCAGCTCCACACAGGGTTTCGCGAACACCGGGGAGCTGTTTTTT. This sequence encodes CASSSTQGFANTGELFF.

The rearrangement joins TRBV19 to TRBJ2-2, with D unresolved. The CDR3 spans 12 residues. The V end lost 6 bases, the J end lost 5 bases, and 7 bases lay between the germline ends. The germline CDR1 and CDR2 sequences are LNHDA and SQIVND (reference sequence). CDR3 loop: CASSKRTGELFF. Here the CDR3 DNA reads TGTGCCAGTAGCAAGAGAACCGGGGAGCTGTTTTTT.

The chain combines TRBV27 with TRBJ2-2; 7 bases are shared with TRBD2. This CDR3 is 14 amino acids long. With V trimmed by 6 bases and J by 3 bases, 4 bases remained unmatched. The germline CDR1 and CDR2 sequences are MNHEY and SMNVEV (reference sequence). The DNA for the CDR3 is TGTGCCAGCAGGGGCGGGAGATACACCGGGGAGCTGTTTTTT. It translates to CASRGGRYTGELFF.

This clone was counted only a few times. The gene calls are TRBV5-6 and TRBJ2-2, with a tentative D call TRBD2 (7 bases). The CDR3 sequence is 15 residues long. Trimming stripped 4 bases from V and 6 bases from J, with 16 bases between. Per the germline V gene, CDR1 is SGHDT and CDR2 is YYEEEE. DNA of the CDR3: TGTGCCAGCAGCCAAGGACAGCGGGGTTCCGGGGAGCTGTTTTTT. Translation: CASSQGQRGSGELFF.

The chain recombines TRBV9 with TRBJ2-1; D unclear. The CDR3 is made up of 15 amino acids. The V gene's germline CDR1 is SGDLS and CDR2 YYNGEE. Trimming left V 5 bases short and J 3 bases short, with 15 bases between. The CDR3 coding sequence is TGTGCCAGCAGGCCCGACCCCCAAAGCTACAATGAGCAGTTCTTC. This sequence encodes CASRPDPQSYNEQFF.

Only one count was recorded for this clone. The chain employs TRBV11-2 and TRBJ1-2; D is undetermined. Trimming left V 7 bases short and J 5 bases short, with 29 bases between. The CDR3 has 18 residues. Germline V gives CDR1 SGHAT, CDR2 FQNNGV. The CDR3 sequence: CASTLWAGSARRLYGYTF. The CDR3 DNA is TGTGCCAGCACCCTCTGGGCTGGGTCGGCCCGAAGATTATATGGCTACACCTTC.

Remarks on this clone: Other DNA sequences from this sample encode an identical CDR3 as well. V is TRBV5-1 and J is TRBJ2-1; 11 positions agree with TRBD2. J gave up 3 bases and V 4 bases, and 3 bases lay outside the gene matches. Germline V gene lookup returns CDR1 SGHRS and CDR2 YFSETQ. The CDR3 has 15 residues. The CDR3 spells CASSPGTSGYNEQFF. CDR3 sequence (DNA): TGCGCCAGCAGCCCCGGGACTAGCGGCTACAATGAGCAGTTCTTC.

The J gene is TRBJ2-3, the V gene TRBV10-1; 10 bases align to TRBD2. Germline V CDR1 and CDR2: WNHNN, SYGVQD (reference sequence). The trim removed 6 bases at V and 1 base at J, leaving 7 bases unmatched. The CDR3 totals 16 residues. The CDR3 region is CASSISGTSGTDTQYF. In DNA form, the CDR3 reads TGCGCCAGCAGCATCTCCGGGACTAGCGGCACAGATACGCAGTATTTT.

Here the CDR3 DNA reads TGTGCCAGCAGTTACCGACAGCGAGAGACCCAGTACTTC. Residues: CASSYRQRETQYF. J is TRBJ2-5 and V is TRBV6-6; a possible D gene is TRBD1 (5 bases). The CDR3 has 13 residues. Between the trimmed V and J ends, which lost 2 bases and 4 bases, there was a span of 8 bases. CDR1 is MNHNY and CDR2 is SVGAGI in the germline V gene (reference sequence).

This chain links TRBV6-1 with TRBJ1-3; no clear D. Germline loops: CDR1 MNHNS, CDR2 SASEGT. V was clipped by 4 bases and J by 1 base, with 20 bases between them. The CDR3 length is 18 residues. CDR3 amino acids: CASSANLWERDSGNTIYF. Here the CDR3 DNA reads TGTGCCAGCAGTGCCAACCTGTGGGAGAGGGATTCTGGAAACACCATATATTTT.

This clone was recorded once. In DNA form, the CDR3 reads TGTGCCAGCAGTTTATTTGGGGCCAACGTCCTGACTTTC. Residues: CASSLFGANVLTF. The rearrangement links TRBV28 to TRBJ2-6; D unclear. This CDR3 spans 13 amino acids. The germline V gene has CDR1 MDHEN and CDR2 SYDVKM. V was pared by 1 base and J by 3 bases, with 1 base between.

This sequence joins TRBV27 and TRBJ1-5, with TRBD1 matching 7 bases. The ends lost 3 bases at V and 2 bases at J; junction bases unmatched: 4. The CDR3 covers 15 residues. CDR1 is MNHEY and CDR2 is SMNVEV in the germline V gene (reference sequence). CDR3 sequence reads: CASSLEGAGNQPQHF. The CDR3 nucleotides read TGTGCCAGCAGTTTGGAGGGGGCTGGCAATCAGCCCCAGCATTTT.

This chain joins TRBV7-9 and TRBJ2-7; tentatively, D is TRBD2 (5 bases). This CDR3 region has 14 residues. Germline V gene sequence: CDR1 SEHNR, CDR2 FQNEAQ (reference sequence). Trimming pared 1 base from V and 5 bases from J, leaving 12 bases between. In DNA form, the CDR3 reads TGTGCCAGCAGCTTAGTCTCTTCCGGGGACGAGCAGTACTTC. It yields the protein CASSLVSSGDEQYF.

The chain uses TRBV2 and TRBJ2-5; 8 bases are shared with TRBD2. V was clipped by 0 bases and J by 2 bases; unmatched bases: 8. Germline CDR1 is SNHLY and CDR2 is FYNNEI. The CDR3 covers 17 residues. CDR3 in amino acids: CASSEAITTSVQETQYF. In nucleotides, the CDR3 is TGTGCCAGCAGTGAAGCTATAACGACTAGCGTACAAGAGACCCAGTACTTC. Full variable domain (outside the CDR3, taken from reference TRBV2 and TRBJ2-5): EPEVTQTPSHQVTQMGQEVILRCVPISNHLYFYWYRQILGQKVEFLVSFYNNEISEKSEIFDDQFSVERPDGSNFTLKIRSTKLEDSAMYFCASSEAITTSVQETQYFGPGTRLLVL.

This chain joins TRBV30 and TRBJ1-4; maybe TRBD1 (5 bases). The CDR3 is 13 amino acids. V was cut by 3 bases and J by 4 bases, with 9 bases left in between. Germline V gene lookup returns CDR1 GTSNPN and CDR2 SVGIG (reference sequence). CDR3 bases: TGTGCCTGGAGCAAGGGGCATAATGAAAAACTGTTTTTT. Translated: CAWSKGHNEKLFF.

The CDR3 here is CASSIAQGTGDEQFF. The CDR3 DNA reads TGTGCCAGTAGTATAGCCCAGGGAACGGGTGATGAGCAGTTCTTC. The genes are TRBV19 and TRBJ2-1; D may be TRBD1 (5 bases). Germline CDR1 is LNHDA and CDR2 is SQIVND (reference sequence). This CDR3 spans 15 amino acids. Trimming pared 1 base from V and 8 bases from J, leaving 15 bases between.

This clone was picked up one time. The CDR3 region is CASSLGGSQETQYF. Here the CDR3 DNA reads TGCGCCAGCAGCTTGGGTGGTTCCCAAGAGACCCAGTACTTC. This rearrangement joins TRBV5-1 to TRBJ2-5; D is undetermined. V was shortened by 0 bases and J by 1 base, with 7 bases between the two germline ends. Germline V lookup: CDR1 SGHRS, CDR2 YFSETQ. The CDR3 runs to 14 residues.

J is TRBJ2-7 and V is TRBV6-1; a possible D gene is TRBD2 (5 bases). Germline CDR1 reads MNHNS; CDR2 reads SASEGT. This CDR3 spans 14 amino acids. The V end was cut by 4 bases, the J end by 0 bases, with 10 bases between. The CDR3 nucleotides are TGTGCCAGCAGTGTGGTCGACTACTCCTACGAGCAGTACTTC. It codes for CASSVVDYSYEQYF.

This chain connects TRBV6-5 to TRBJ2-1; 8 bases agree with TRBD2. Per the germline V gene, CDR1 is MNHEY and CDR2 is SVGAGI. There are 15 residues in the CDR3. V shed 4 bases and J 10 bases; nucleotides not matched to a gene: 12. The CDR3 loop reads CASSSSGGPAQEQFF. CDR3 bases: TGTGCCAGCAGTTCCTCGGGAGGGCCGGCTCAGGAGCAGTTCTTC.

The chain recombines TRBV2 with TRBJ1-5; tentative D call: TRBD1 (5 bases). The CDR3 is made up of 15 amino acids. V was pared by 7 bases and J by 7 bases, with 20 bases between. Germline-derived CDR1 and CDR2 are SNHLY and FYNNEI. The chain's CDR3 is CASTPNRGARQPQHF. The CDR3 DNA is TGTGCCAGCACCCCAAACAGAGGGGCACGGCAGCCCCAGCATTTT.

The chain employs TRBV18 and TRBJ1-5, with 11 nucleotides matching TRBD1. V gave up 6 bases and J gave up 7 bases; unmatched junction bases: 5. The CDR3 is made up of 14 amino acids. Germline CDR1 KGHSH, CDR2 LQKENI. The chain's CDR3 is CASSYGTGGQPQHF. Here the CDR3 DNA reads TGTGCCAGCTCCTACGGGACAGGGGGACAGCCCCAGCATTTT.

This chain uses TRBV27 with TRBJ1-1; TRBD1 matches 11 bases. The germline V gene has CDR1 MNHEY and CDR2 SMNVEV (reference sequence). The CDR3 contains 15 residues. V lost 8 bases and J lost 5; bases outside the gene matches: 10. In DNA form, the CDR3 reads TGTGCCAGCTGGAATTCGGACAGGGGGCCGACTGAAGCTTTCTTT. Translation gives CASWNSDRGPTEAFF.

This chain uses TRBV30 with TRBJ2-4; 7 positions agree with TRBD1. V was clipped by 3 bases and J by 2 bases; unmatched bases: 7. The CDR3 consists of 15 residues. Germline loops: CDR1 GTSNPN, CDR2 SVGIG (reference sequence). In nucleotides, the CDR3 is TGTGCCTGGAGACCGACAGGGTGGTCCAAAAACATTCAGTACTTC. It is translated as CAWRPTGWSKNIQYF. The full variable domain, with the rest looked up from reference TRBV30 and TRBJ2-4, is SQTIHQWPATLVQPVGSPLSLECTVEGTSNPNLYWYRQAAGRGLQLLFYSVGIGQISSEVPQNLSASRPQDRQFILSSKKLLLSDSGFYLCAWRPTGWSKNIQYFGAGTRLSVL.

The chain couples TRBV6-6 to TRBJ2-1; D not resolved. CDR1 and CDR2 from the germline V gene are MNHNY and SVGAGI (reference sequence). The CDR3 covers 11 residues. The ends were cut back, 7 bases at V and 5 bases at J, with 6 bases in the middle. CDR3 DNA sequence: TGTGCCAGCACTATTAACAATGAGCAGTTCTTC. Amino acids: CASTINNEQFF.